This T cell receptor beta chain was documented in a study of tissue T cells after allogeneic stem cell transplantation. Study conclusions and caveats: Few T cell clones were shared across patients, but motif clusters showed tissue-specific shared signatures. Tissue-detected TCR repertoire was only partly captured by blood and spleen T cells.

CDR3 size: 14 residues. Looked up from germline, CDR1 is KGHPV and CDR2 is FQNQEV (reference sequence). V was cut by 1 base and J by 1 base, with 7 bases left in between. Worth noting for this clone: Its antigen is unknown. These gene names are mouse names. With the read ending 1 residue before the CDR3 end, the germline J gene is used to fill in that end.

Sequencing of TCRbeta CDR3 at survey depth gave sequences and template counts. The repertoire was sequenced with immunoSEQ multiplex PCR; TCRdb's copy has only in-frame clones and lacks some. The table shows roughly 2,600 clones, with approximately 48% occurring only once. This sample's time point: mouse harvest day 14 after allogeneic transplant. Mouse grafts combined 10^7 T-cell-depleted bone marrow cells with 10^6 splenic CD5+ T cells. This mouse GVHD model was MHC-mismatched B6 to BALB/c, profiled day 7 or 14. The sequenced sample was lymph node tissue. V gene TRBV26 combines with J gene TRBJ1-1, with D tentatively TRBD1 (5 bases). The sequence was obtained from a female BALB/c mouse given C57BL/6 T cells with graft-versus-host disease after an allogeneic hematopoietic cell transplant. Here the CDR3 reads CASSLWGTNTEVFF. The DNA read from the CDR3 is TGTGCCAGCAGTCTGTGGGGCACGAACACAGAAGTCTTC.